This TCR beta chain was identified during a study of blood T cell repertoires in COVID-19 (dated by TCRdb to the early 2020s). Regarding the study in general: Samples covering the acute and convalescent phases of COVID-19 were provided by collaborators in the United States, Italy and Spain. The material from the prospective study consisted of cDNA or gDNA derived from T cells, B-cell-depleted T cells, or PBMCs. Deeply sampled blood TCRbeta repertoires from subjects exposed to, actively infected with, or recovered from COVID-19 were included in the dataset. The repertoires were released in a freely available public database meant as a resource for research on the immune response to SARS-CoV-2. The samples were drawn from the first 160 participants of the ongoing ImmuneRACE study and from 950 to 1,500 subjects provided by 6 global collaborators. A de-identified subject ID, COVID-19 status, age in years and sex were almost always included in the sample metadata. Where available, HLA class I and class II types were taken from metadata supplied by the sample provider and were not determined by assay-based typing. Broad study findings and their caveats: The quantity of clinical and demographic metadata differed by source and by participant and was supplied without curation.

TCRbeta CDR3 regions were amplified from genomic DNA using the immunoSEQ Assay, a bias-controlled multiplex PCR. The published analysis was carried out like this. The number of nucleated cells in each sample was estimated by amplification of reference gene primers within the assay. To quantify the absolute abundance of each unique TCRbeta CDR3 rearrangement, sequence reads were collapsed and filtered. For each sample, productive Simpson clonality was calculated by taking the square root of Simpson's diversity index across productive rearrangements. TCRdb's version of the immuneACCESS table is confined to in-frame rearrangements and falls short of the full clone set. An unresolved V gene accounts for under half of the shortfall where checked; the remainder is of unknown origin. V and J calls and clone size are those listed in that table; D and trimming were worked out from the DNA. This sample gives roughly 380,000 clones in total; 89% of them show up just once. The top ten clonotypes cover approximately 1.5% of the sample.

Details on this clone: Its specific antigen is unknown. The record has no base qualities; no much larger clone is one base away.

At one collaborating source in Seattle, patients were enrolled during active infection and were followed longitudinally through the course of disease. Whole blood was collected in K2EDTA tubes by collaborating institutions according to the institutions' own protocols. For TCRbeta analysis, collaborators shipped samples as frozen whole blood, isolated PBMCs, or DNA extracted from either of those sample types. Sequencing was carried out using peripheral blood. The TCR was taken from a woman between 40 and 55 years old with COVID-19, enrolled during active disease.

The CDR3 loop reads CASSFTGQRNSPLHF. The nucleotides read TGTGCCAGCAGCTTTACGGGACAGAGGAATTCACCCCTCCACTTT. Recombination joined TRBV7-2 with TRBJ1-6; 7 nucleotides in the junction match TRBD1. V lost 3 bases and J lost 7 bases, and the count of bases not matched to a germline gene is 6. The germline V gene gives CDR1 as SGHTA and CDR2 as FQGNSA. Spanning cysteine to phenylalanine, the CDR3 consists of 15 amino acids. Kept here is only the CDR3 DNA, which spans 45 bases and is read in frame from base 1. The entire variable domain, with the stretches around the CDR3 drawn from the reference TRBV7-2 and TRBJ1-6 proteins, is GAGVSQSPSNKVTEKGKDVELRCDPISGHTALYWYRQSLGQGLEFLIYFQGNSAPDKSGLPSDRFSAERTGGSVSTLTIQRTQQEDSAVYLCASSFTGQRNSPLHFGNGTRLTVT.